The next 10 T cell receptor beta chains were all read from a single sample in a study of cytomegalovirus exposure and HLA in healthy donors. Use of 60 Vbeta and 13 Jbeta primers characterized the PCR. Clones were read by immunoSEQ multiplex PCR, and TCRdb kept only the in-frame ones, dropping some. The sample shows about 120,000 clones, 65% to 80% of them seen only once. What was sequenced was PBMCs. The receptors here all came from a man in his forties in good health and CMV-seropositive.

As regards this clone: Just one base apart from a much larger clone, this may be a read error. The chain combines TRBV5-4 with TRBJ2-5; D perhaps matches TRBD1 (6 bases). The assigned J gene may be wrong: the sequence end matches TRBJ2-7 better. Germline-derived CDR1 and CDR2 are SGHNT and YYREEE (reference sequence). The CDR3 runs to 13 residues. DNA of the CDR3: TGTGCCAGCAGCCCAGACAGGAACTACGAGCAGTACTTC. Its protein is CASSPDRNYEQYF.

The V and J genes are TRBV4-1 and TRBJ1-1, with 8 bases fitting TRBD1. V was pared by 2 bases and J by 7 bases, with 6 bases of the junction left unmatched. The CDR3 runs 14 residues. The germline CDR1 and CDR2 sequences are MGHRA and YSYEKL. The CDR3 coding sequence is TGCGCCAGCAGCCAATTATCCGGGACAGGTGAAGCTTTCTTT. As protein: CASSQLSGTGEAFF.

The genes are TRBV27 and TRBJ1-4; 10 bases fit TRBD1. V was pared by 4 bases and J by 7 bases, with 0 bases of the junction left unmatched. CDR1 is MNHEY and CDR2 is SMNVEV in the germline V gene (reference sequence). The CDR3 has 13 amino acids. CDR3 sequence reads: CASSWDRGEKLFF. For the CDR3, the DNA is TGTGCCAGCAGTTGGGACAGGGGTGAAAAACTGTTTTTT.

CDR3 amino acids: CASSPRAGYSNQPQHF. The CDR3 region has the DNA TGTGCCAGTAGTCCGCGCGCAGGGTACAGCAATCAGCCCCAGCATTTT. The chain couples TRBV19 to TRBJ1-5; maybe TRBD1 (5 bases). The CDR3 runs 16 residues. The germline V gene has CDR1 LNHDA and CDR2 SQIVND (reference sequence). The V and J ends lost 5 bases and 1 base respectively, with 15 bases between them.

V is TRBV15 and J is TRBJ1-4, with 8 bases lining up with TRBD1. CDR3 size: 15 residues. In germline, CDR1 is LNHNV, CDR2 YYDKDF (reference sequence). Trimming at V came to 2 bases and at J to 8 bases, leaving 7 bases not matched to a gene. The CDR3 DNA reads TGTGCCACCAGCAGACGCGACAGGGGCGGGGAAAAACTGTTTTTT. Its translation is CATSRRDRGGEKLFF.

By proportion, this clone is medium-sized. The chain couples TRBV9 to TRBJ2-1; D perhaps matches TRBD1 (5 bases). Germline CDR1 is SGDLS and CDR2 is YYNGEE. The V and J ends lost 4 bases and 10 bases respectively, with 15 bases between them. The CDR3 covers 13 residues. This chain's CDR3 is CASSPQQGREQFF. In DNA, the CDR3 is TGTGCCAGCAGCCCCCAGCAGGGCAGGGAGCAGTTCTTC. The whole variable domain, filled in from reference TRBV9 and TRBJ2-1, reads DSGVTQTPKHLITATGQRVTLRCSPRSGDLSVYWYQQSLDQGLQFLIQYYNGEERAKGNILERFSAQQFPDLHSELNLSSLELGDSALYFCASSPQQGREQFFGPGTRLTVL.

The chain recombines TRBV19 with TRBJ2-7; D remains unclear. Per germline, CDR1 LNHDA and CDR2 SQIVND (reference sequence). Trimming shortened V by 5 bases and J by 3 bases, and 14 bases separated the two germline ends. This CDR3 region has 14 residues. The CDR3 bases are TGTGCCAGTAGTGCCCTCCGCGGTAGCTACGAGCAGTACTTC. Its protein is CASSALRGSYEQYF.

The CDR3 region has the DNA TGTGCCAGCAGCTTAGGACTAGCGGGGGGTGACAATGAGCAGTTCTTC. Translated, it gives CASSLGLAGGDNEQFF. The rearrangement uses TRBV7-8 and TRBJ2-1, with TRBD2 matching over 13 bases. This CDR3 is 16 amino acids long. Germline CDR1 SGHVS, CDR2 FQNEAQ. The V gene end was trimmed by 1 base and the J gene end by 5 bases; junction bases not matched to a gene: 2.

In DNA, the CDR3 is TGCGCCAGCAGCCAAGAAGGAAAGGACTCCTCTAACTATGGCTACACCTTC. Protein sequence: CASSQEGKDSSNYGYTF. This chain uses TRBV4-1 with TRBJ1-2; D ambiguous. CDR3 length equals 17 residues. Trimming cost V 0 bases and J 0 bases, with 14 bases left between them. The V gene's germline CDR1 is MGHRA and CDR2 YSYEKL.

The chain uses TRBV5-1 and TRBJ2-7, with 7 bases aligning to TRBD2. The CDR3 covers 13 residues. V lost 9 bases and J lost 7; bases outside the gene matches: 13. Germline CDR1 is SGHRS and CDR2 is YFSETQ. CDR3 amino acids: CATTGGGAGEQYF. CDR3 sequence (DNA): TGCGCCACCACGGGAGGTGGGGCGGGGGAGCAGTACTTC.